The present TCR beta chain was sequenced within a study of T cell changes during pregnancy in multiple sclerosis. Assay: immunoSEQ multiplex PCR; the TCRdb copy retains only in-frame clones and omits some. Of 75,000 to 100,000 clones listed, approximately 90% are singletons. The table lists this clone with a few counts. Trimming took 0 bases from V and 12 from J; bases not matched to a gene: 8. The CDR3 sequence is 14 residues long. The germline gives CDR1 SNHLY, CDR2 FYNNEI. The chain employs TRBV2 and TRBJ1-1; the match to TRBD1 covers 9 bases. This specimen was peripheral blood, taken after pregnancy. The clonotype comes from a female donor in good health, enrolled as a control in a pregnancy study. CDR3 loop: CASSEAQTGGTTFF. The CDR3 nucleotides are TGTGCCAGCAGTGAAGCTCAGACAGGGGGTACGACTTTCTTT.